This T cell receptor beta chain is drawn from a study of shared clonotypes between healthy human individuals (dated by TCRdb to the early 2020s). Regarding the study in general: Three men and two women, aged 18 to 49 years, made up the cohort. Libraries were prepared and TCR repertoires were sequenced by different laboratories using diverse techniques, in order to increase sequencing depth and limit assay-specific biases. Leukapheresis yielded between about 0.8 and 9.5 billion PBMCs per donor. For each donor, three plates each were used for CD4 naive and CD4 memory, two plates were used for CD8 naive, and one plate was used for CD8 memory. Blood TCR repertoires of a handful of healthy adults were deeply sequenced to estimate repertoire size and the extent of clonotype sharing between individuals. Summary of the overall study and its limitations: Estimated clonotype richness was generally larger for naive than for memory subsets. Sharing across several donors was observed for around 5% of naive CD4, over 3% of naive CD8, 2% to 2.5% of memory CD4, and less than 0.45% of memory CD8 clonotypes. Sampling was restricted to blood, and TCR repertoires in tissues likely differ from the TCR repertoires found in blood. Compared with non-shared clonotypes, clonotypes shared by all four sorted-subset donors had higher generation probabilities. Rarefaction of sorted-subset datasets indicated incomplete sequencing despite the large sequencing depth. Pairwise subsampling indicated that sequencing depth was expected to affect the degree of clonotype sharing among donors. The genetic and exposure-history diversity represented was limited by the small number of donors.

Donors were healthy HIV-negative adults with no recently reported acute infections or vaccinations. Every donor was a Caucasian adult living in Nashville, Tennessee, USA. CD4+ T cells were enriched by magnetic negative selection, after which naive cells were positively selected on CD45RA and the negative fraction was taken as the memory subset. Blood was obtained by leukapheresis, after which PBMCs were separated by Ficoll-Histopaque density gradient centrifugation and cryopreserved in liquid nitrogen vapor phase. Analytical flow cytometry was used to check the purity and quantity of each magnetically sorted T cell population. Genomic DNA was isolated from each sorted fraction and quantified by UV absorbance on a Nanodrop 2000c. From a lookup of the germline V gene (reference sequence), CDR1 and CDR2 are SEHNR and FQNEAQ. Clipping removes 4 bases from V and 4 bases from J, with 7 as the unmatched junction base count. The CDR3 runs 15 residues from the cysteine to the phenylalanine. This entry keeps only the CDR3 DNA: 45 bases, framed from base 1.

Using the deep immunoSEQ assay, multiplex PCR amplified TCR CDR3 regions from genomic DNA. For each cell subset, the extracted genomic DNA was distributed evenly across all wells of several immunoSEQ 96-well plates, and each plate served as one replicate. Each replicate PCR for sorted subsets received approximately 220 ng genomic DNA, equal to tens of thousands of T cell genomes. Purified libraries were quantified with a Qubit 3.0 fluorometer, sized on a Bioanalyzer 2100, and re-quantified with the KAPA Library Quantification kit. Each immunoSEQ 96-well plate was sequenced on its own single-read 150-cycle Illumina NextSeq 550 flow cell. As for the authors' bioinformatics: Because the immunoSEQ output included only junctional sequences and no quality scores, the filtering could not be the same as the filtering used for full-length reads. To assign V/J genes and CDR3, sequences were annotated against IMGT germline references using PyIR, a Python wrapper for IgBLAST v1.9. Any read was removed if the V/J assignment was weak (E-value above 1e-6), the CDR3 was missing, or the read contained stop codons, out-of-frame junctions, or ambiguous translated residues. A V3J clonotype was defined by an identical inferred V gene, J gene, and CDR3 amino acid sequence. To compute the percentage overlap between repertoires, the number of shared unique clonotypes was divided by the size of the smaller repertoire. Three approaches were used to assess repertoire richness: RTK rarefaction, the Chao1 estimator, and Recon v2.1 estimates of unobserved clonotypes. For all TCRbeta clonotypes obtained by the gDNA method from a few donors, generation probabilities were computed with OLGA. This is the immuneACCESS table as TCRdb keeps it, with only in-frame sequences that have V and J called. A part of the clones is gone; compared with another copy, unresolved V genes explain less than half, and the rest is unexplained. V, J and clone size derive from that table, while D and trimming were established from the DNA sequence. A total of about 2.4 million clones appear in this sample, 80% to 95% of them only once. The top ten hold roughly 0.39% of the sample.

Concerning this clone itself: Its binding antigen is unknown. Base qualities are not provided; no much larger clone lies one nucleotide away.

The receptor chain draws on TRBV7-9 and TRBJ2-3; 8 bases in between match TRBD1. Sequenced input: naive CD4+ T cells from PBMCs. The cell subset or site label corresponds to: CD45RA+ positively selected. The source is a man in his late teens or twenties in good health. Some clones in this sample may be carry-over from other donors' samples. The DNA sequence reads TGTGCCAGCAGCTCGACGGACAGGGACGCAGATACGCAGTATTTT. This encodes CASSSTDRDADTQYF.